This T cell receptor (beta chain) was recorded in a study of OX40 agonist ivuxolimab in advanced cancers. Turning to the study itself: Mean age 60 years, range about 23 to 80; around 80% male.

Some clones are missing from TCRdb's copy, which holds only in-frame ones; the method was immunoSEQ multiplex PCR. The table lists fewer than 70,000 clones, approximately 82% of them singletons. Patients who had autoimmune disease history or got systemic immunosuppression were left out. At baseline, cycle 4 day 1, and cycle 7 day 1, blood was sampled. This CDR3 region has 15 residues. The V end lost 6 bases, the J end lost 3 bases, and 17 bases lay between the germline ends. Germline assignment: CDR1 MNHEY and CDR2 SVGAGI. The receptor comes from an adult with an advanced solid tumor such as melanoma, head and neck, liver or kidney cancer. The chain employs TRBV6-5 and TRBJ1-2, with D possibly TRBD1 on 5 matching bases. Sample: CD4+ or CD8+ T cells sorted from blood, taken in a trial of the OX40 agonist ivuxolimab. CDR3 DNA: TGTGCCAGCAGCCGAGCGGAGGGGAGAGACTATGGCTACACCTTC. It specifies CASSRAEGRDYGYTF.